This paragraph covers one TCR beta chain sequence. Antigen: not known. The junction differs from germline at one of its ends, possibly a read error. Germline V lookup: CDR1 MNHEY, CDR2 SVGEGT. The CDR3 length is 13 residues. These data come from a study of blood T cells in healthy people across ages. Regarding the study as a whole: Naive T cell percentage showed a strong correlation with TCR beta diversity.

It was with a sample-barcoded 5' primer and a J-beta primer mix that a second PCR of about 6 to 12 cycles was run. One entry per CDR3 protein, called by TCRdb with MiXCR from the 5' RACE reads. The sample consists of about 670,000 distinct CDR3 sequences, approximately 52% of them appearing once. The sample comprised blood. V and J are TRBV6-2 or TRBV6-3 and TRBJ2-3, with D hard to call. The sequence came from a woman of 80 years or more in good health. Here the CDR3 reads CVSSYSGVDTQYF. CDR3 in DNA: TGTGTCAGCAGTTACTCGGGCGTTGATACGCAGTATTTT.